Listed here are 25 T cell receptor beta chains from one sample, sequenced in a study of blood T cell repertoires in COVID-19. The protocol was immunoSEQ multiplex PCR, while the TCRdb copy is restricted to in-frame clones and leaves out a portion. The data show about 30,000 clones, nearly 80% seen once. The sequenced material came from peripheral blood. These TCRs come from a woman aged 70 to 79 with acute or convalescent COVID-19.

The V and J genes are TRBV7-2 and TRBJ1-1; the D is unclear. Trimming removed 1 base from V and 2 bases from J, with 8 bases in between. The CDR3 length is 14 residues. CDR1 is SGHTA, CDR2 FQGNSA, per germline. CDR3 in amino acids: CASSLDHRNTEAFF. CDR3 DNA: TGTGCCAGCAGCTTAGATCACAGAAACACTGAAGCTTTCTTT.

The chain recombines TRBV23-1 with TRBJ2-1; 11 nucleotides match TRBD1. TRBV23-1 is an ORF for which the function is uncertain. The CDR3 length is 22 residues. Unmatched junction bases numbered 24, after V lost 6 bases and J lost 2 bases. CDR3 in DNA: TGCGCCAGCAGCCGCGGACAGGGGGCCGAGGTTAACGGGGGAGGGACCTACAATGAGCAGTTCTTC. It codes for CASSRGQGAEVNGGGTYNEQFF.

This clone occurred a few times. The CDR3 sequence: CASSYPPDRSQPQHF. CDR3 DNA sequence: TGTGCCAGCAGTTACCCCCCGGACAGGAGTCAGCCCCAGCATTTT. V and J are TRBV6-6 and TRBJ1-5; 7 nucleotides match TRBD1. This CDR3 region has 15 residues. CDR1 and CDR2 (germline): MNHNY, SVGAGI (reference sequence). The trim removed 2 bases at V and 6 bases at J, leaving 7 bases unmatched.

J is TRBJ1-1 and V is TRBV6-2 or TRBV6-3, with D maybe TRBD1 (6 bases). CDR3 length equals 14 residues. The germline CDR1 and CDR2 sequences are MNHEY and SVGEGT. Trimming shortened V by 2 bases and J by 7 bases, and 14 bases separated the two germline ends. CDR3 nucleotides: TGTGCCAGCAGTTACATGGACAGAAGCGTTGAAGCTTTCTTT. Translating it yields CASSYMDRSVEAFF.

V and J are TRBV7-2 and TRBJ1-5, with a weak D call TRBD1 (5 bases). In germline, CDR1 is SGHTA, CDR2 FQGNSA. V lost 0 bases to trimming and J lost 6 bases, with 12 bases between them. CDR3 length: 15 amino acids. DNA of the CDR3: TGTGCCAGCAGCTTAGCGGCAGATAGGGGTCAGCCCCAGCATTTT. Translating it yields CASSLAADRGQPQHF. The full variable domain, in which reference TRBV7-2 and TRBJ1-5 provide the parts outside the CDR3, is GAGVSQSPSNKVTEKGKDVELRCDPISGHTALYWYRQSLGQGLEFLIYFQGNSAPDKSGLPSDRFSAERTGGSVSTLTIQRTQQEDSAVYLCASSLAADRGQPQHFGDGTRLSIL.

CDR3 region: CASSVGLGGMGELFF. DNA for the CDR3: TGTGCCAGCAGCGTAGGTCTAGGGGGTATGGGGGAGCTGTTTTTT. This chain uses TRBV9 with TRBJ2-2, with D maybe TRBD1 (6 bases). Germline lookup yields CDR1 SGDLS and CDR2 YYNGEE. The ends were cut back, 0 bases at V and 8 bases at J, with 14 bases in the middle. This CDR3 contains 15 residues.

The chain employs TRBV4-1 and TRBJ1-1, with D maybe TRBD1 (5 bases). From germline, CDR1 is MGHRA and CDR2 YSYEKL. This CDR3 comprises 13 residues. The germline V and J ends were trimmed by 4 bases and 4 bases, with 10 bases remaining between them. The CDR3 sequence is CASSLGRGTEAFF. CDR3 nucleotide sequence: TGCGCCAGCAGCCTGGGAAGGGGCACTGAAGCTTTCTTT.

The genes are TRBV27 and TRBJ1-2; TRBD1 matches 8 bases. V dropped 5 bases and J dropped 2; count of bases not matched to a gene: 7. Germline V CDR1 and CDR2: MNHEY, SMNVEV (reference sequence). This CDR3 has 15 residues. Here the CDR3 reads CASSIQGGYNYGYTF. CDR3 nucleotides: TGTGCCAGCAGTATACAGGGGGGGTACAACTATGGCTACACCTTC.

V usage is TRBV27 and J usage is TRBJ2-3, with 10 positions matching TRBD2. Per the germline V gene, CDR1 is MNHEY and CDR2 is SMNVEV (reference sequence). V dropped 7 bases and J dropped 3; count of bases not matched to a gene: 4. This CDR3 spans 14 amino acids. CDR3 loop: CASKERGGTDTQYF. CDR3 coding DNA: TGTGCCAGCAAGGAGCGGGGGGGGACAGATACGCAGTATTTT.

CDR3 residues: CAISEVQGHAYEQYF. Written as DNA, the CDR3 is TGTGCCATCAGTGAGGTCCAGGGGCATGCTTACGAGCAGTACTTC. The chain recombines TRBV10-3 with TRBJ2-7, with D possibly matching TRBD1 (6 bases). The germline V and J ends were trimmed by 2 bases and 4 bases, with 15 bases remaining between them. There are 15 residues in the CDR3. CDR1 and CDR2 (germline): ENHRY, SYGVKD.

V gene TRBV24-1 combines with J gene TRBJ2-3; TRBD2 matches 7 bases. With V trimmed by 7 bases and J by 6 bases, 15 bases remained unmatched. The CDR3 length is 16 residues. Germline-derived CDR1 and CDR2 are KGHDR and SFDVKD. The CDR3 DNA reads as TGTGCCACCAGCCCTGGATCGGCGGGGGTTAGGGATACGCAGTATTTT. Amino acid sequence: CATSPGSAGVRDTQYF.

This clone occurred a few times. The CDR3 region is CATSRPGTGDDEQFF. CDR3 bases: TGTGCCACCAGCAGACCTGGGACAGGAGACGATGAGCAGTTCTTC. V is TRBV15 and J is TRBJ2-1; 8 bases align to TRBD1. CDR3 length: 15 amino acids. The V gene's germline CDR1 is LNHNV and CDR2 YYDKDF (reference sequence). The junction had 8 bases not matched to a gene; V was cut back by 2 bases and J by 8 bases.

The rearrangement joins TRBV10-2 to TRBJ2-1; a weak D match, TRBD2 (6 bases). Trimming left V 6 bases short and J 7 bases short, with 22 bases between. This CDR3 is 16 amino acids long. The germline V gene has CDR1 WSHSY and CDR2 SAAADI. The DNA for the CDR3 is TGCGCCAGCAGACAAAACAGGATTAGCGGTTCAAATGAGCAGTTCTTC. It is translated as CASRQNRISGSNEQFF.

The chain joins TRBV24-1 to TRBJ2-2, with 7 bases that match TRBD1. The trim removed 11 bases at V and 3 bases at J, leaving 2 bases unmatched. The germline CDR1 and CDR2 sequences are KGHDR and SFDVKD. The CDR3 spans 12 residues. CDR3 bases: TGTGCCATCGACAGGGACACCGGGGAGCTGTTTTTT. This translates into CAIDRDTGELFF.

This sequence joins TRBV7-8 and TRBJ2-7; 10 nucleotides line up with TRBD2. Germline assignment: CDR1 SGHVS and CDR2 FQNEAQ. This CDR3 has 15 residues. V lost 2 bases to trimming and J lost 7 bases; unmatched junction nucleotides: 8. The CDR3 protein is CASSLTSGTVGEQYF. The CDR3 region has the DNA TGTGCCAGCAGCTTAACTAGCGGGACTGTGGGGGAGCAGTACTTC.

The chain has TRBV10-3 and TRBJ1-2; 7 positions agree with TRBD1. The germline CDR1 and CDR2 sequences are ENHRY and SYGVKD. The CDR3 loop spans 15 amino acids. J gave up 5 bases and V 3 bases, and 9 bases lay outside the gene matches. The CDR3 protein is CAISEKDRPQYGYTF. The CDR3 nucleotides are TGTGCCATCAGTGAAAAGGACAGGCCCCAATATGGCTACACCTTC.

The chain combines TRBV7-9 with TRBJ1-6; D is undetermined. The CDR3 has 12 amino acids. Germline loops: CDR1 SEHNR, CDR2 FQNEAQ (reference sequence). V was clipped by 1 base and J by 15 bases, with 10 bases between them. The CDR3 DNA reads TGTGCCAGCAGCTTAGAACGGCGGGACCTCCACTTT. Its protein product is CASSLERRDLHF.

The chain couples TRBV10-3 to TRBJ2-2; D is unclear. The CDR3 covers 15 residues. Germline loops: CDR1 ENHRY, CDR2 SYGVKD. V gave up 0 bases and J gave up 0 bases, with 5 bases separating them. The CDR3 protein is CAISESYSNTGELFF. CDR3 DNA: TGTGCCATCAGTGAGTCGTATTCGAACACCGGGGAGCTGTTTTTT.

The V and J genes are TRBV5-4 and TRBJ2-3, with a possible D match to TRBD2 (6 bases). CDR3 length: 14 residues. CDR1 is SGHNT, CDR2 YYREEE, per germline (reference sequence). With 4 bases removed from V and 4 bases from J, the gap between germline ends came to 13 bases. CDR3 nucleotides: TGTGCCAGCAGCCAACGACTAGAGGCAGATACGCAGTATTTT. It is translated as CASSQRLEADTQYF. The whole variable domain, remainder taken from reference TRBV5-4 and TRBJ2-3, is ETGVTQSPTHLIKTRGQQVTLRCSSQSGHNTVSWYQQALGQGPQFIFQYYREEENGRGNFPPRFSGLQFPNYSSELNVNALELDDSALYLCASSQRLEADTQYFGPGTRLTVL.

This clone was seen just once. CDR3 nucleotide sequence: TGTGCCAGCAGCGTAGCTCCCGGACAGGGTCTTTTCGAGCAGTACTTC. Translating it yields CASSVAPGQGLFEQYF. The rearrangement links TRBV9 to TRBJ2-7, with TRBD1 identical over 8 bases. After removal of 0 bases from V and 6 bases from J, the junction contained 11 bases not matched to a gene. This CDR3 has 16 residues. Germline V gene sequence: CDR1 SGDLS, CDR2 YYNGEE.

This chain links TRBV18 with TRBJ2-1; no firm D call. The CDR3 is made up of 12 amino acids. Looked up from germline, CDR1 is KGHSH and CDR2 is LQKENI. V was cut by 3 bases and J by 7 bases, with 7 bases left in between. Here the CDR3 DNA reads TGTGCCAGCTCACCTCTTCGGAATGAGCAGTTCTTC. The encoded protein is CASSPLRNEQFF.

The gene calls are TRBV27 and TRBJ2-5, with TRBD2 as a possible D gene (6 bases). The V gene lost 4 bases and the J gene lost 1 base, with 10 bases spanning the gap. This CDR3 contains 14 residues. Germline CDR1 reads MNHEY; CDR2 reads SMNVEV (reference sequence). The CDR3 region is CASSSSEPQETQYF. The CDR3 DNA reads as TGTGCCAGCAGTTCTAGCGAGCCCCAAGAGACCCAGTACTTC.

The count of this clone is one. The chain joins TRBV21-1 to TRBJ2-1; TRBD1, as called in the table, went unchecked against the DNA. TRBV21-1 is a pseudogene. The CDR3 totals 17 residues. CDR3 in amino acids: CASSPRVVGAQYNEQFF. The CDR3 nucleotides are TGTGCCAGCAGCCCCCGTGTGGTGGGGGCCCAATACAATGAGCAGTTCTTC.

The CDR3 sequence: CSVDLREGAYGYTF. As DNA, the CDR3 is TGCAGCGTTGATTTGAGGGAGGGAGCCTATGGCTACACCTTC. The chain recombines TRBV29-1 with TRBJ1-2, with no clear D. The CDR3 totals 14 residues. From germline, CDR1 is SQVTM and CDR2 ANQGSEA. The germline V and J ends were trimmed by 3 bases and 4 bases, with 15 bases remaining between them.

The V gene is TRBV27, the J gene TRBJ2-7, with 7 bases aligning to TRBD2. The CDR3 runs 15 residues. The J segment lost 3 bases and the V segment lost 0 bases, leaving 5 bases of the junction unmatched. Germline CDR1 and CDR2: MNHEY and SMNVEV (reference sequence). CDR3 DNA: TGTGCCAGCAGTTTATCCGCGGGAGCCCACTACGAGCAGTACTTC. It specifies CASSLSAGAHYEQYF.